This entry describes one T cell receptor (beta chain). The sample belongs to a study of blood T cell repertoires in COVID-19. CDR1 and CDR2 from the germline V gene are SGHDN and FVKESK. Trimming at V came to 6 bases and at J to 6 bases, leaving 8 bases not matched to a gene. The length of the CDR3 is 15 residues. In the authors' methods: The assay estimated nucleated cells by amplifying reference gene primers. Produced via immunoSEQ multiplex PCR; TCRdb's table is partial and in-frame only. V and J calls and clone size come straight from that table; D and trimming were deduced from the DNA. The data show tens of thousands of clones, 75% to 90% seen once.

This chain links TRBV14 with TRBJ2-1; 10 nucleotides agree with TRBD2. The specimen sequenced was peripheral blood. The sequence derives from a man aged 25 to 40 with acute or convalescent COVID-19. CDR3 amino acids: CASRSEREGSNEQFF. In DNA form, the CDR3 reads TGTGCCAGCAGGTCAGAGCGGGAGGGGTCCAATGAGCAGTTCTTC.